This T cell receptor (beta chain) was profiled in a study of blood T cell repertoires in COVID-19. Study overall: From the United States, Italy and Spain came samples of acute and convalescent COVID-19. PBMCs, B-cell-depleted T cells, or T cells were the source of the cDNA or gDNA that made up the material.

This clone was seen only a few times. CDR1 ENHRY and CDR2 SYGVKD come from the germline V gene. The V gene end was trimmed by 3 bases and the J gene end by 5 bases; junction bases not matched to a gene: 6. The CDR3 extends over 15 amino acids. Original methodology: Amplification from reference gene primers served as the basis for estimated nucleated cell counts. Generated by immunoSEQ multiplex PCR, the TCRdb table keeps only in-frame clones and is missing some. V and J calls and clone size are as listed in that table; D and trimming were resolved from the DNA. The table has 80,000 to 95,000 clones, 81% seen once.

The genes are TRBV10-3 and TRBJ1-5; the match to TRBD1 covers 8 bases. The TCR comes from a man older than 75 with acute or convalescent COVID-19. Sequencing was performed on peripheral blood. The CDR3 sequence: CAISDGQGRDQPQHF. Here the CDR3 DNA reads TGTGCCATCAGTGATGGACAGGGAAGGGATCAGCCCCAGCATTTT.